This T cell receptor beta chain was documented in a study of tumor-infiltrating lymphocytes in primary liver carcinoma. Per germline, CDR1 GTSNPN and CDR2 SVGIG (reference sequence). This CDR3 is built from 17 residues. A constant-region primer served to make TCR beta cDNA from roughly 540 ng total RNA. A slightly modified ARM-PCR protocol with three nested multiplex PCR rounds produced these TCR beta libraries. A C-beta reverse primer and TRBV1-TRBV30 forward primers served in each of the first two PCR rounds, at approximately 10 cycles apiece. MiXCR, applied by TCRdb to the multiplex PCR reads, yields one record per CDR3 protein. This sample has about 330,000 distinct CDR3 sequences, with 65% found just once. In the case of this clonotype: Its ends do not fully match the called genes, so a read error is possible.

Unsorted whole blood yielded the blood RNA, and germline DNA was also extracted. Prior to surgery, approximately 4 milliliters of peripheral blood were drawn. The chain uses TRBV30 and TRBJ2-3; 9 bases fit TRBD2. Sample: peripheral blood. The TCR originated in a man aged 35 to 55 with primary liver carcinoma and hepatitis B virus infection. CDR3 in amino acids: CAWTVGTSGSSTDTQCF. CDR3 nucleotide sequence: TGTGCCTGGACCGTCGGCACTAGCGGGTCTAGCACAGATACGCAGTGTTTT.